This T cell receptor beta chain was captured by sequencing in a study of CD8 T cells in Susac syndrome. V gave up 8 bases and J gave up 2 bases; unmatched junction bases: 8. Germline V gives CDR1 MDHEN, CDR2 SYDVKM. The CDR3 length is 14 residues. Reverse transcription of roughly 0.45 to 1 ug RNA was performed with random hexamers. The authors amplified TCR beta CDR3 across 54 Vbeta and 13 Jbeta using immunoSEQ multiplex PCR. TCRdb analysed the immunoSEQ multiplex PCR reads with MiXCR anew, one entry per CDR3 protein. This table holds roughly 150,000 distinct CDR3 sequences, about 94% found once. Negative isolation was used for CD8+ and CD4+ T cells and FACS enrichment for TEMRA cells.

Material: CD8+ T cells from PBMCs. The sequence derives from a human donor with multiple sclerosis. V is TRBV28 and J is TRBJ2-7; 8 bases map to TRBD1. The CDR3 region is CASRGQEIPYEQYF. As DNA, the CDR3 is TGTGCCAGCCGGGGACAGGAGATTCCCTACGAGCAGTACTTC.